The 28 T cell receptor beta chains given below trace back to one sample, sequenced in a study of T cell responses to AZD1222 COVID-19 vaccine. Some clones are missing from TCRdb's copy, which holds only in-frame ones; the method was immunoSEQ multiplex PCR. The sample holds about 140,000 clones, 88% seen once. Sequencing used peripheral blood, obtained on day 0 of AZD1222 vaccination. These TCRs come from an adult in good health.

The chain has TRBV6-5 and TRBJ1-1; 9 nucleotides agree with TRBD1. Germline values: CDR1 MNHEY, CDR2 SVGAGI. The CDR3 runs to 13 residues. The V and J ends lost 7 bases and 5 bases, in that order; junction bases with no gene match: 5. The CDR3 sequence is CASTRQGGTEAFF. In DNA form, the CDR3 reads TGTGCCAGCACCCGACAGGGGGGGACTGAAGCTTTCTTT.

CDR3 amino acids: CASSEEASGSLGWYEQYF. In DNA, the CDR3 is TGTGCCAGCAGTGAAGAGGCTAGCGGGAGTCTGGGTTGGTACGAGCAGTACTTC. The rearrangement links TRBV2 to TRBJ2-7; 10 bases fit TRBD2. The germline gives CDR1 SNHLY, CDR2 FYNNEI. V lost 1 base, J lost 4 bases, and 13 bases stayed unmatched. CDR3 length: 18 amino acids. The whole variable domain, remainder taken from reference TRBV2 and TRBJ2-7, is EPEVTQTPSHQVTQMGQEVILRCVPISNHLYFYWYRQILGQKVEFLVSFYNNEISEKSEIFDDQFSVERPDGSNFTLKIRSTKLEDSAMYFCASSEEASGSLGWYEQYFGPGTRLTVT.

The chain employs TRBV10-3 and TRBJ2-1; 7 bases line up with TRBD2. Germline V gene lookup returns CDR1 ENHRY and CDR2 SYGVKD. CDR3 size: 13 residues. The ends lost 10 bases at V and 1 base at J; junction bases unmatched: 4. The CDR3 here is CATSRESYNEQFF. Written as DNA, the CDR3 is TGTGCCACCTCGCGGGAGTCCTACAATGAGCAGTTCTTC.

The chain recombines TRBV6-5 with TRBJ1-3; D ambiguous. The CDR3 spans 12 residues. The ends were cut back, 0 bases at V and 11 bases at J, with 8 bases in the middle. Germline CDR1 is MNHEY and CDR2 is SVGAGI. The CDR3 bases are TGTGCCAGCAGTTACTCGACCCCTTCCATATATTTT. Translating it yields CASSYSTPSIYF.

The rearrangement links TRBV30 to TRBJ2-7; 9 bases line up with TRBD1. The CDR3 sequence is 14 residues long. Looked up from germline, CDR1 is GTSNPN and CDR2 is SVGIG (reference sequence). With V trimmed by 5 bases and J by 7 bases, 12 bases remained unmatched. CDR3 coding DNA: TGTGCCTGGTGTACAGGACAGGGGCCGGCTGAGCAGTACTTC. Its translation is CAWCTGQGPAEQYF.

The chain carries TRBV25-1 and TRBJ1-2, with 7 bases fitting TRBD1. V was clipped by 8 bases and J by 4 bases; unmatched bases: 7. Germline CDR1 is MGHDK and CDR2 is SYGVNS. This CDR3 has 13 residues. The CDR3 DNA is TGTGCCAGCGCCGGGACAGTATCCTATGGCTACACCTTC. Translated, it gives CASAGTVSYGYTF.

This clone has a single count. This chain uses TRBV5-1 with TRBJ1-1; D call uncertain. V was clipped by 0 bases and J by 0 bases, with 9 bases between them. Germline assignment: CDR1 SGHRS and CDR2 YFSETQ. This CDR3 comprises 15 residues. The CDR3 region has the DNA TGCGCCAGCAGCTTGGTTTCCAGCATGAACACTGAAGCTTTCTTT. Encoded protein: CASSLVSSMNTEAFF.

The chain recombines TRBV5-5 with TRBJ2-2; D not certain. Germline V lookup: CDR1 SGHKS, CDR2 YYEKEE (reference sequence). Trimming took off 0 bases at V and 6 bases at J, with 9 bases between the two ends. This CDR3 has 14 amino acids. The CDR3 DNA follows: TGTGCCAGCAGCTTGGTAGCTTATTCCGGGGAGCTGTTTTTT. Translation gives CASSLVAYSGELFF.

The chain joins TRBV7-9 to TRBJ2-7; D is uncertain. Trimming cost V 3 bases and J 4 bases, with 22 bases left between them. The length of the CDR3 is 17 residues. Germline V gene data show CDR1 as SEHNR and CDR2 as FQNEAQ (reference sequence). CDR3 loop: CASSFTTGPAVLYEQYF. The CDR3 coding sequence is TGTGCCAGCAGCTTCACGACGGGTCCGGCGGTCCTTTACGAGCAGTACTTC.

The chain couples TRBV12-5 to TRBJ2-1; 8 bases align to TRBD1. V lost 6 bases and J lost 7; bases outside the gene matches: 2. Germline V gene data show CDR1 as LGHNT and CDR2 as FRNRAP. CDR3 length: 12 amino acids. The CDR3: CASGQGENEQFF. In DNA form, the CDR3 reads TGTGCTAGTGGACAGGGGGAGAATGAGCAGTTCTTC.

The V and J genes are TRBV11-2 and TRBJ2-1; D not resolved. The CDR3 consists of 11 residues. V was trimmed by 0 bases and J by 6 bases, leaving 0 bases between them. CDR1 is SGHAT, CDR2 FQNNGV, per germline. The CDR3 bases are TGTGCCAGCAGCTTAGACAATGAGCAGTTCTTC. This encodes CASSLDNEQFF.

The rearrangement links TRBV4-3 to TRBJ1-5; 7 nucleotides align to TRBD1. This CDR3 contains 15 residues. The V segment lost 1 base and the J segment 1 base; nucleotides outside the gene matches: 1. CDR1 is LGHNA and CDR2 is YSLEER in the germline V gene. The DNA of the CDR3 is TGCGCCAGCAGCCAAGCCAGGGGGAGCAATCAGCCCCAGCATTTT. Its protein product is CASSQARGSNQPQHF.

V and J are TRBV7-9 and TRBJ1-1; weak D call: TRBD1 (5 bases). CDR3 length: 13 residues. V was pared by 6 bases and J by 4 bases, with 12 bases between. Looked up from germline, CDR1 is SEHNR and CDR2 is FQNEAQ (reference sequence). This chain's CDR3 is CASRSRESTEAFF. The CDR3 region has the DNA TGTGCCAGCAGGAGCAGGGAATCCACTGAAGCTTTCTTT.

The chain is built from TRBV21-1 and TRBJ2-1; the table's D call of TRBD2 was not tested on the DNA. TRBV21-1 is marked as a pseudogene. The CDR3 extends over 12 amino acids. The CDR3 here is CATPTSGNQGFF. As DNA, the CDR3 is TGTGCCACCCCGACTAGCGGGAATCAGGGGTTCTTC.

This clone was found once. This chain links TRBV6-5 with TRBJ1-5, with TRBD1 matching over 10 bases. The ends lost 6 bases at V and 2 bases at J; junction bases unmatched: 1. Per the germline V gene, CDR1 is MNHEY and CDR2 is SVGAGI. This CDR3 has 14 residues. The CDR3, as DNA: TGTGCCAGCAGGGACAGGGGGGGCAATCAGCCCCAGCATTTT. It is translated as CASRDRGGNQPQHF.

V gene TRBV6-5 combines with J gene TRBJ2-3; D might be TRBD2 (6 bases). CDR1 MNHEY and CDR2 SVGAGI come from the germline V gene. The V end was cut by 0 bases, the J end by 6 bases, with 16 bases between. The length of the CDR3 is 16 residues. Here the CDR3 reads CASSYSKRLGSDTQYF. The CDR3 nucleotides read TGTGCCAGCAGTTACTCGAAGCGACTAGGATCCGATACGCAGTATTTT.

DNA of the CDR3: TGTGCCTGGGACAGGGGGACTGAAGCTTTCTTT. Its translation: CAWDRGTEAFF. The J gene is TRBJ1-1, the V gene TRBV30, with TRBD1 identical over 9 bases. CDR1 and CDR2 from the germline V gene are GTSNPN and SVGIG (reference sequence). The CDR3 is 11 residues long. V gave up 5 bases and J gave up 5 bases; unmatched junction bases: 0.

V and J are TRBV29-1 and TRBJ1-1; D unresolved. From germline, CDR1 is SQVTM and CDR2 ANQGSEA. With 6 bases removed from V and 0 bases from J, the gap between germline ends came to 8 bases. CDR3 length equals 12 residues. The CDR3, as DNA: TGCAGCGTGACCCAAATGAACACTGAAGCTTTCTTT. Translating it yields CSVTQMNTEAFF.

This chain connects TRBV30 to TRBJ2-3; 16 nucleotides align to TRBD2. Germline V lookup: CDR1 GTSNPN, CDR2 SVGIG (reference sequence). The CDR3 contains 17 residues. Unmatched junction bases numbered 6, after V lost 2 bases and J lost 4 bases. The CDR3 is CAWSRGLAGGAADTQYF. CDR3 nucleotides: TGTGCCTGGAGTAGGGGACTAGCGGGAGGGGCGGCAGATACGCAGTATTTT.

The chain joins TRBV4-1 to TRBJ2-1, with TRBD2 matching over 16 bases. Germline V lookup: CDR1 MGHRA, CDR2 YSYEKL. The CDR3 runs 15 residues. J was trimmed by 15 bases and V by 1 base; bases with no gene match: 6. The CDR3 nucleotides are TGCGCCAGCAGCCAAGCCGGGACTAGCGGGAGGGTGTGGTTCTTC. It encodes CASSQAGTSGRVWFF.

The V gene is TRBV21-1, the J gene TRBJ2-1; TRBD1 is taken as the D call from the table, unchecked against the DNA. TRBV21-1 is termed a pseudogene. The CDR3 is made up of 17 amino acids. The CDR3 DNA reads TGTGCCAGCAGCAATACCCCGAGGACAGGGACCTACAATGAGCAGTTCTTC. It translates to CASSNTPRTGTYNEQFF.

V gene TRBV4-2 combines with J gene TRBJ1-3; no firm D call. The CDR3 runs to 16 residues. The V and J ends lost 7 bases and 0 bases respectively, with 16 bases between them. The V gene's germline CDR1 is LGHNA and CDR2 YNFKEQ. CDR3 bases: TGTGCCAGCACCGAAGGTCCAACGAGCTCTGGAAACACCATATATTTT. This codes for CASTEGPTSSGNTIYF.

The CDR3 bases are TGTGCCAGCAGCCGGGACAGATTAGCCAAAAACATTCAGTACTTC. Translation: CASSRDRLAKNIQYF. The chain recombines TRBV5-5 with TRBJ2-4; 7 bases agree with TRBD1. The germline V gene encodes CDR1 SGHKS and CDR2 YYEKEE (reference sequence). CDR3 length: 15 amino acids. V trimming: 4 bases; J trimming: 0 bases; junction bases outside the gene matches: 4.

The gene calls are TRBV12-3 or TRBV12-4 and TRBJ2-7, with D perhaps being TRBD1 or TRBD2 (5 bases each). The CDR3 is 13 residues long. Trimming left V 2 bases short and J 7 bases short, with 12 bases between. This CDR3 is CASSLTGPGEQYF. The CDR3 DNA follows: TGTGCCAGCAGTTTAACGGGGCCCGGTGAGCAGTACTTC.

The chain joins TRBV9 to TRBJ1-5, with 7 bases fitting TRBD1. V shed 0 bases, J shed 7 bases, and the junction held 10 bases outside the gene matches. Germline V gene lookup returns CDR1 SGDLS and CDR2 YYNGEE. The length of the CDR3 is 16 residues. CDR3 residues: CASSVDTGAGGQPQHF. The DNA for the CDR3 is TGTGCCAGCAGCGTAGATACAGGGGCAGGGGGGCAGCCCCAGCATTTT.

The chain combines TRBV28 with TRBJ2-7, with 9 bases aligning to TRBD2. Trimming at V came to 7 bases and at J to 3 bases, leaving 7 bases not matched to a gene. Germline loops: CDR1 MDHEN, CDR2 SYDVKM. CDR3 length: 14 amino acids. The DNA for the CDR3 is TGTGCCAGCAACCTCAGCGGGAGGAGCTACGAGCAGTACTTC. Its translation: CASNLSGRSYEQYF.

In this sample, this clone turned up once. The chain carries TRBV11-3 and TRBJ2-1; D may be TRBD2 (5 bases). The CDR3 sequence is 17 residues long. V was pared by 0 bases and J by 7 bases, with 19 bases between. CDR1 is SGHNT, CDR2 YENEEA, per germline. CDR3 sequence reads: CASSLDPPSWGRNEQFF. Written as DNA, the CDR3 is TGTGCCAGCAGCTTAGATCCACCTAGCTGGGGTCGGAATGAGCAGTTCTTC.

This chain uses TRBV27 with TRBJ2-1, with 10 bases lining up with TRBD1. Germline V lookup: CDR1 MNHEY, CDR2 SMNVEV (reference sequence). The CDR3 runs 17 residues. The V gene end was trimmed by 5 bases and the J gene end by 6 bases; junction bases not matched to a gene: 13. CDR3 DNA sequence: TGTGCCAGCAGTCATCCGGGACAGGGGAATTGGGGCAATGAGCAGTTCTTC. Translating it yields CASSHPGQGNWGNEQFF.